This is a list of T cell receptor beta chains from one sample in a study of spatial heterogeneity in lung cancer. TCRdb re-called the 5' RACE reads with MiXCR, one entry per CDR3 protein. The sample consists of around 8,900 distinct CDR3 sequences, about 2.9% of them appearing once. Sequences were derived from lung tumor tissue, sampled at surgery. All receptors derive from a male donor with early-stage non-small cell lung cancer. CDR3s include the opening cysteine and the closing phenylalanine or tryptophan. D genes are given only for firm matches. For some rows the clone size is stated as once, few or many, or as a class when expanded; others skip it.

TRBV19,NA,TRBJ2-6,many,TGTGCCAGTAGTCCGGCTTGGGGGGCCAACGTCCTGACTTTC,CASSPAWGANVLTF
TRBV7-9,NA,TRBJ1-1,many,TGTGCCAGCAGCTCTATTGCGGGTACTGAAGCTTTCTTT,CASSSIAGTEAFF
TRBV7-9,NA,TRBJ1-6,medium-sized,TGTGCCAGCAGCCACGGCAGGACAGATAATTCACCCCTCCACTTT,CASSHGRTDNSPLHF
TRBV25-1,NA,TRBJ1-2,NA,TGTGCCAGCAGTTTCGTGGGTTATGGCTACACCTTC,CASSFVGYGYTF
TRBV20-1,NA,TRBJ1-2,many,TGCAGCGAGTCACCTGGGCGGCACTATGGCTACACCTTC,CSESPGRHYGYTF
TRBV7-2,NA,TRBJ2-3,many,TGTGCCAGCAGCCCACTGCCGGGGGGCACAGCTACGCAGTATTTT,CASSPLPGGTATQYF
TRBV7-2,TRBD1,TRBJ2-7,many,TGTGCCAGCAGCAAAACGGGACAGGGGGGAACCTACGAGCAGTACTTC,CASSKTGQGGTYEQYF
TRBV11-2,NA,TRBJ1-4,many,TGTGCCAGCAGCTTAGGACGAAAACTGTTTTTT,CASSLGRKLFF
TRBV7-9,TRBD1,TRBJ1-1,many,TGTGCCAGCAGCTTAGCCCAGACGACAGGGGCGGCTTTCTTT,CASSLAQTTGAAFF
TRBV9,NA,TRBJ1-3,few,TGTGCCAGCAGCGTAGAGGGCAGCGGAACATCTGGAAACACCATATATTTT,CASSVEGSGTSGNTIYF
TRBV7-8,TRBD1,TRBJ2-5,many,TGTGCCAGCAGCGGCCGGGACAGGAATAAAGAGACCCAGTACTTC,CASSGRDRNKETQYF
TRBV9,TRBD2,TRBJ2-3,many,TGTGCCAGCAGCGTAGAGGGTAGCGGGGTCCGAACGCAGTATTTT,CASSVEGSGVRTQYF
TRBV11-2,NA,TRBJ2-5,NA,TGTGCCAGCAGCTTAGATATGGGCAGGGGCCAGTACTTC,CASSLDMGRGQYF
TRBV5-4,NA,TRBJ2-5,few,TGTGCCAGCAGCTTGCGCGGGAAGGGACAAGAGACCCAGTACTTC,CASSLRGKGQETQYF
TRBV10-3,TRBD1,TRBJ2-2,many,TGTGCCACCGGCCCGGAACAGGGGGTAACCGGGGAGCTGTTTTTT,CATGPEQGVTGELFF
TRBV20-1,TRBD2,TRBJ2-1,medium-sized,TGCAGTGGGGGGGGGAGCTCCTACAATGAGCAGTTCTTC,CSGGGSSYNEQFF
TRBV11-2,NA,TRBJ2-1,many,TGTGCCAGCAGCATTGGACTGAACAATGAGCAGTTCTTC,CASSIGLNNEQFF
TRBV4-1,NA,TRBJ1-5,medium-sized,TGCGCCAGCAGCCAAGAAGAGTACTTGGGCAATCAGCCCCAGCATTTT,CASSQEEYLGNQPQHF
TRBV2,NA,TRBJ1-1,many,TGTGCCAGCACCTCTCTTCGGAACACTGAAGCTTTCTTT,CASTSLRNTEAFF
TRBV7-8,NA,TRBJ1-5,many,TGTGCCAGCAGCTCTTGGGAGATCTATAGCAATCAGCCCCAGCATTTT,CASSSWEIYSNQPQHF
TRBV4-1,TRBD2,TRBJ2-3,large,TGCGCCAGCAGCCAAGGGACTAGCGAGGATACGCAGTATTTT,CASSQGTSEDTQYF
TRBV5-1,NA,TRBJ1-2,many,TGCGCCAGCAGCTTGGAGCCGTATGTCAACTATGGCTACACCTTC,CASSLEPYVNYGYTF
TRBV5-5,TRBD1,TRBJ2-5,medium-sized,TGTGCCAGCAGCCCACGGGACAGACAAGAGACCCAGTACTTC,CASSPRDRQETQYF
TRBV5-5,NA,TRBJ2-5,many,TGTGCCAGCAGGTTACAGGTGGCGCAGGAGACCCAGTACTTC,CASRLQVAQETQYF
TRBV7-2,NA,TRBJ2-1,medium-sized,TGTGCCAGCAGCGGCCCCTACAATGAGCAGTTCTTC,CASSGPYNEQFF
TRBV6-2/TRBV6-3,NA,TRBJ2-2,few,TGTGCCAGCAGTTACCCCATGGGGCGGGACACCGGGGAGCTGTTTTTT,CASSYPMGRDTGELFF
TRBV6-6,NA,TRBJ1-2,medium-sized,TGTGCCAGCAGTTATCGCAGGGCATCAAACTATGGCTACACCTTC,CASSYRRASNYGYTF
TRBV18,NA,TRBJ1-4,many,TGTGCCAGCTCACCAAAGGGGCCGCAGGGTGATGAAAAACTGTTTTTT,CASSPKGPQGDEKLFF
TRBV9,TRBD2,TRBJ2-3,many,TGTGCCAGCAGGTCTAGCGGGGTTGCCACAGATACGCAGTATTTT,CASRSSGVATDTQYF
TRBV11-2,TRBD2,TRBJ2-3,few,TGTGCCAGCAGCCCCGGACTAGCGGGGGCCGTAGATACGCAGTATTTT,CASSPGLAGAVDTQYF
TRBV19,NA,TRBJ1-5,many,TGTGCCAGTAGTACAGGGAAGAGAGGCAATCAGCCCCAGCATTTT,CASSTGKRGNQPQHF
TRBV12-3/TRBV12-4,NA,TRBJ2-1,NA,TGTGCCAGCAGTTTTGGGGGGGGGCCGTTCAATGAGCAGTTCTTC,CASSFGGGPFNEQFF
TRBV6-2/TRBV6-3,NA,TRBJ1-1,medium-sized,TGTGCCAGCAGTTTTTACCCCTCAAACACTGAAGCTTTCTTT,CASSFYPSNTEAFF
TRBV6-1,TRBD2,TRBJ2-1,many,TGTGCCACGCGGACTAGCGGGGGGCGGGATGAGCAGTTCTTC,CATRTSGGRDEQFF
TRBV7-2,NA,TRBJ1-4,NA,TGTGCCAGCAGCTTAGCGGGGACGTCTAATGAAAAACTGTTTTTT,CASSLAGTSNEKLFF
TRBV20-1,NA,TRBJ2-2,medium-sized,TGCAGTGCTAGAGAAGGGCTCGCCGGGGAGCTGTTTTTT,CSAREGLAGELFF
TRBV6-1,TRBD1,TRBJ1-5,medium-sized,TGTGCCAGCATAAGACGACGGGGACAGGGATCGGTTAGCAATCAGCCCCAGCATTTT,CASIRRRGQGSVSNQPQHF
TRBV15,TRBD1,TRBJ2-3,many,TGTGCCAGCGGACAGGAGCTTGGAGATACGCAGTATTTT,CASGQELGDTQYF
TRBV6-2/TRBV6-3,NA,TRBJ1-5,many,TGTGCCAGCAGGCACCTACCGGGACACGGAGACTATCAGCCCCAGCATTTT,CASRHLPGHGDYQPQHF
TRBV11-3,NA,TRBJ2-1,many,TGTGCCAGCAGGGAGGACAGCTACAATGAGCAGTTCTTC,CASREDSYNEQFF
TRBV9,NA,TRBJ2-3,many,TGTGCCAGCAGCTTATCCGGGACTAGCACAGATACGCAGTATTTT,CASSLSGTSTDTQYF
TRBV9,TRBD2,TRBJ2-5,many,TGTGCCAGCAGCACCGGACTAGCGATCGGGCAAGAGACCCAGTACTTC,CASSTGLAIGQETQYF
TRBV30,TRBD2,TRBJ2-7,many,TGTGCCGCCAGTAGCGGGGGGGGATACGAGCAGTACTTC,CAASSGGGYEQYF
TRBV5-1,NA,TRBJ2-1,many,TGCGCCAGCAGCGTGGGACTGTACAATGAGCAGTTCTTC,CASSVGLYNEQFF
TRBV12-5,TRBD2,TRBJ2-3,many,TGTGCTAGTTCGGCTAGCGGGGGGAACACAGATACGCAGTATTTT,CASSASGGNTDTQYF
TRBV19,TRBD1,TRBJ1-2,medium-sized,TGTGCCAGTAGTCCCGGGACAGCTGCCTCCTATGGCTACACCTTC,CASSPGTAASYGYTF
TRBV5-1,NA,TRBJ2-7,medium-sized,TGCGCCAGCAGCCTTTGGTATAACATGGCTCGCGAGCAGTACTTC,CASSLWYNMAREQYF
TRBV3-1,TRBD1,TRBJ1-6,medium-sized,TGTGCCAGCAGCCACAGGGGGGGTAATTCACCCCTCCACTTT,CASSHRGGNSPLHF
TRBV7-9,NA,TRBJ2-7,medium-sized,TGTGCCAGCAGCTTAGGTCCCGGCAGGCACCACGAGCAGTACTTC,CASSLGPGRHHEQYF
TRBV20-1,TRBD2,TRBJ2-3,many,TGCAGTGCCTCCGGGGGAGCGGGGCCAGATACGCAGTATTTT,CSASGGAGPDTQYF